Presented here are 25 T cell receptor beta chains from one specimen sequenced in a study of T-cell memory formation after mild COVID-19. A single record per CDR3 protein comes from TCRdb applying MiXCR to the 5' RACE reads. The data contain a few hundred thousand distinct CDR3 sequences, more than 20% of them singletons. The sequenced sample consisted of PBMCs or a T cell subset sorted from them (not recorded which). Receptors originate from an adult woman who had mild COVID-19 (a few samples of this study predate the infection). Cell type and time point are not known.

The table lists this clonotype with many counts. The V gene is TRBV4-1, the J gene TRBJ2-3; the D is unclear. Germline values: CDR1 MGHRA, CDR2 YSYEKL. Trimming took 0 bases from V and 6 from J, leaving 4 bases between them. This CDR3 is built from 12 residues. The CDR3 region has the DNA TGCGCCAGCAGCCAAGAAGGGGATACGCAGTATTTT. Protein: CASSQEGDTQYF.

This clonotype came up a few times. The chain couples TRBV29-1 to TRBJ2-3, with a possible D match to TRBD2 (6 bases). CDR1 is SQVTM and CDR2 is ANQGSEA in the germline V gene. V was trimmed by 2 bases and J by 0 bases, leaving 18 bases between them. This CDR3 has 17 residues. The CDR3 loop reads CSVERAAASASTDTQYF. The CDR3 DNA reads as TGCAGCGTTGAAAGGGCCGCTGCTAGCGCCAGCACAGATACGCAGTATTTT.

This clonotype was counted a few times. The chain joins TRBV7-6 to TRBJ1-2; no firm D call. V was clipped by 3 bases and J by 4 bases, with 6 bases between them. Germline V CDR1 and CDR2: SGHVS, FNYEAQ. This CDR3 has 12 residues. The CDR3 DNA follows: TGTGCCAGCAGCTTGGACGGCTATGGCTACACCTTC. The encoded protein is CASSLDGYGYTF.

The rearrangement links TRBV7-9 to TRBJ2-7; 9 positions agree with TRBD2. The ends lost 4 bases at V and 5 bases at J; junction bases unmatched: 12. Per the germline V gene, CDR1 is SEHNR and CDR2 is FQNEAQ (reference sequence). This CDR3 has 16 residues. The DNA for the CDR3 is TGTGCCAGCAGCTCAAGATATAGCGGGGGCGGCCACGAGCAGTACTTC. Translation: CASSSRYSGGGHEQYF.

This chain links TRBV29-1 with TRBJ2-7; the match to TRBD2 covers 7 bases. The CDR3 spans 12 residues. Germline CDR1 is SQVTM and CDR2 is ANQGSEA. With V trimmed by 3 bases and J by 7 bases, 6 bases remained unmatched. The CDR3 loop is CSVDSGSGEQYF. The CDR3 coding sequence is TGCAGCGTTGATAGCGGGTCTGGGGAGCAGTACTTC.

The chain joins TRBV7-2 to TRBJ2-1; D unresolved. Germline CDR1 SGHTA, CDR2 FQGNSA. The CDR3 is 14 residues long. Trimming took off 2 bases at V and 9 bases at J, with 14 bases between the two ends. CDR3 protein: CASSLRMRSSEQFF. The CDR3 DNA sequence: TGTGCCAGCAGCTTACGGATGAGGAGTAGTGAGCAGTTCTTC.

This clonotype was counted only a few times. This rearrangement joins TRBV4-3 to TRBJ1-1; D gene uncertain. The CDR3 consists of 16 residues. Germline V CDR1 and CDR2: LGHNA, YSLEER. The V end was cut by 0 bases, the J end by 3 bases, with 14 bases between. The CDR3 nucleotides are TGCGCCAGCAGCCAAGATCCCCCCGGCAGTCACACTGAAGCTTTCTTT. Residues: CASSQDPPGSHTEAFF.

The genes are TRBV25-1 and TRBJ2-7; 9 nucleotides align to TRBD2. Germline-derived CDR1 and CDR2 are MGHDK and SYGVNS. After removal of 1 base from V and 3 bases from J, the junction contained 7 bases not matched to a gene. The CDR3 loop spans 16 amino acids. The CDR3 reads CASSESGLAGNYEQYF. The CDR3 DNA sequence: TGTGCCAGCAGTGAATCGGGACTAGCAGGGAACTACGAGCAGTACTTC.

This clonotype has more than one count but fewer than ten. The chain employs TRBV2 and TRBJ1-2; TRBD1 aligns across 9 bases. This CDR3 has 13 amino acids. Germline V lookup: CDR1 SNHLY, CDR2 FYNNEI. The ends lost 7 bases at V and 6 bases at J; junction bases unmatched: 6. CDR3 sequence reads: CASTSGQGDGYTF. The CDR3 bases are TGTGCCAGCACCTCGGGACAGGGCGATGGCTACACCTTC.

The CDR3 loop is CSAISPSSRTDTQYF. CDR3 nucleotides: TGCAGTGCTATCTCCCCCTCGTCCCGCACAGATACGCAGTATTTT. This chain connects TRBV20-1 to TRBJ2-3; D remains unclear. Looked up from germline, CDR1 is DFQATT and CDR2 is SNEGSKA (reference sequence). The CDR3 consists of 15 residues. Trimming removed 4 bases at V and 1 base at J, with 15 bases between.

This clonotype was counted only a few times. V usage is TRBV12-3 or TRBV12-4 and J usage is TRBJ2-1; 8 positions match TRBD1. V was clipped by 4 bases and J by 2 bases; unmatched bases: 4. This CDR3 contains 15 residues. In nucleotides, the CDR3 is TGTGCCAGCAGTTCGACAGGGGAAGCCTACAATGAGCAGTTCTTC. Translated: CASSSTGEAYNEQFF.

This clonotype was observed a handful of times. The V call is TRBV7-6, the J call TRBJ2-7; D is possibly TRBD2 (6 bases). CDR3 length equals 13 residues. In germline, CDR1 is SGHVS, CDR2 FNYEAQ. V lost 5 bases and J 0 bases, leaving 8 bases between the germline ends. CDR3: CASSTGDSYEQYF. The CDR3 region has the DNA TGTGCCAGCAGCACGGGAGACTCCTACGAGCAGTACTTC.

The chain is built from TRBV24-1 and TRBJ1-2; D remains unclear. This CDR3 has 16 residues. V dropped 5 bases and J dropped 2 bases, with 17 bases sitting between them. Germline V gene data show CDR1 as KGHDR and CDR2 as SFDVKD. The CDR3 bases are TGTGCCACCAGTGGGCCCGGAGACAACATGAACTATGGCTACACCTTC. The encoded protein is CATSGPGDNMNYGYTF.

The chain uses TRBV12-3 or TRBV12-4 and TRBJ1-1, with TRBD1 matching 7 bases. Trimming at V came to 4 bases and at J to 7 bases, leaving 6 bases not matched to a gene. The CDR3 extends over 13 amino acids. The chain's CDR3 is CASSYRGGGEAFF. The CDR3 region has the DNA TGTGCCAGCAGTTATCGAGGGGGCGGTGAAGCTTTCTTT.

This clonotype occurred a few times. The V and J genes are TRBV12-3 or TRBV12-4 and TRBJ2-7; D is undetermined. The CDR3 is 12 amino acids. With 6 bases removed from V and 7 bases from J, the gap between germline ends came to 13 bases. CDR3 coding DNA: TGTGCCAGCAGGGAACACCCCGGGGAGCAGTACTTC. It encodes CASREHPGEQYF.

The CDR3 loop reads CASSAPVVSRVNYGYTF. CDR3 sequence (DNA): TGTGCCAGCAGCGCACCCGTGGTCTCCCGCGTTAACTATGGCTACACCTTC. The chain recombines TRBV13 with TRBJ1-2, with no clear D. CDR3 length equals 17 residues. Germline V gene sequence: CDR1 PRHDT, CDR2 FYEKMQ (reference sequence). Trimming pared 5 bases from V and 1 base from J, leaving 20 bases between. The variable domain in full, completed from reference TRBV13 and TRBJ1-2, reads AAGVIQSPRHLIKEKRETATLKCYPIPRHDTVYWYQQGPGQDPQFLISFYEKMQSDKGSIPDRFSAQQFSDYHSELNMSSLELGDSALYFCASSAPVVSRVNYGYTFGSGTRLTVV.

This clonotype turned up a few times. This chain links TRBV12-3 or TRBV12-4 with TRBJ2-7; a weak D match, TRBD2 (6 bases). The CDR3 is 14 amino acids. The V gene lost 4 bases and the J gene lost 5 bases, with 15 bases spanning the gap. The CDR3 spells CASSSTPGRNEQYF. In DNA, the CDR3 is TGTGCCAGCAGTTCCACCCCAGGGAGGAACGAGCAGTACTTC.

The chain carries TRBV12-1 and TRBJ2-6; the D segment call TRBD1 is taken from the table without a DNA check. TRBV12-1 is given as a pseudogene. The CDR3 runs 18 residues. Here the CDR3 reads CASTRTGAGSSGANVLTF. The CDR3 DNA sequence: TGTGCCAGCACCCGCACGGGGGCAGGGTCCTCTGGGGCCAACGTCCTGACTTTC.

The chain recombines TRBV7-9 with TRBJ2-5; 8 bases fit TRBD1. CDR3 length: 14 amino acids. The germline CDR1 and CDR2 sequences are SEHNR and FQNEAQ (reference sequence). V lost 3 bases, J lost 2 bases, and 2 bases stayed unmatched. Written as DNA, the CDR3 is TGTGCCAGCAGCTTCCGGGACAGGCAAGAGACCCAGTACTTC. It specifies CASSFRDRQETQYF. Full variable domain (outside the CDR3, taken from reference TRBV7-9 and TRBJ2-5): DTGVSQNPRHKITKRGQNVTFRCDPISEHNRLYWYRQTLGQGPEFLTYFQNEAQLEKSRLLSDRFSAERPKGSFSTLEIQRTEQGDSAMYLCASSFRDRQETQYFGPGTRLLVL.

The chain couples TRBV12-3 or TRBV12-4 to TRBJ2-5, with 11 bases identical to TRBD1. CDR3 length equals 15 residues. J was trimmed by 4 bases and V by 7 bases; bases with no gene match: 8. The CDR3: CASTSDRGPRETQYF. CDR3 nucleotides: TGTGCCAGCACCTCGGACAGGGGGCCTCGAGAGACCCAGTACTTC.

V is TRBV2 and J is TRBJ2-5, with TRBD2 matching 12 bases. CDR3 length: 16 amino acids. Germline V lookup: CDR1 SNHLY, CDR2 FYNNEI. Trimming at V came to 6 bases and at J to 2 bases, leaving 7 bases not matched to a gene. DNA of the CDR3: TGTGCCAGCAGCGCCGGGACTAGCGGGCCTCAAGAGACCCAGTACTTC. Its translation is CASSAGTSGPQETQYF.

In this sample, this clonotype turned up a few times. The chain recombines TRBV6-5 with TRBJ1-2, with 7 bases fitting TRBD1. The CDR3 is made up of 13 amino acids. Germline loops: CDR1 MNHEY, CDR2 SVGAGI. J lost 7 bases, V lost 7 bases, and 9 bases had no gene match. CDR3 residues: CASKLEGASGYTF. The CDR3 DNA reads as TGTGCCAGCAAATTGGAGGGGGCATCTGGCTACACCTTC.

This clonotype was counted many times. The CDR3, as DNA: TGTGCCAGCAGCCGTTCTAGCGGACTCCAAGAGACCCAGTACTTC. It translates to CASSRSSGLQETQYF. V gene TRBV7-9 combines with J gene TRBJ2-5; 7 bases map to TRBD2. From germline, CDR1 is SEHNR and CDR2 FQNEAQ (reference sequence). The CDR3 sequence is 15 residues long. Unmatched junction bases numbered 7, after V lost 5 bases and J lost 1 base.

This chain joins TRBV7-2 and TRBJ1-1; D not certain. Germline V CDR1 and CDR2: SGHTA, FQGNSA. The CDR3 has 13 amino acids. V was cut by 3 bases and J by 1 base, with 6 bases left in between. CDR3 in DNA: TGTGCCAGCAGCTTTCAGAGGAACACTGAAGCTTTCTTT. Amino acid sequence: CASSFQRNTEAFF.

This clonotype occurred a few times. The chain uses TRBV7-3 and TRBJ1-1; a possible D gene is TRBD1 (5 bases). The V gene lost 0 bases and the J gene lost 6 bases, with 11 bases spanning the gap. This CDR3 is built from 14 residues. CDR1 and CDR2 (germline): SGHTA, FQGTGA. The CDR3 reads CASSLTGWDAEAFF. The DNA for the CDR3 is TGTGCCAGCAGCTTAACTGGATGGGACGCTGAAGCTTTCTTT.